This T cell receptor (beta chain) was recovered during a study of blood T cell repertoires in COVID-19. As for the study in general: The cDNA or gDNA used as material had been derived from T cells, B-cell-depleted T cells, or PBMCs.

As handled by the study authors: For nucleated cells, counts were estimated from reference gene primer amplification. Produced via immunoSEQ multiplex PCR; TCRdb's table is partial and in-frame only. That table furnishes V, J and clone size, whereas the DNA furnished D and trimming. This table holds roughly 280,000 clones, roughly 87% found once. This clone was detected only once. Sequences were obtained from peripheral blood. The clonotype was recovered from a woman aged 45-59 years who had recovered from COVID-19.

DNA of the CDR3: TGTGCCAGCAGCCCCCCGCGGGGTGGTGGGCGCGCGAACACCGGGGAGCTGTTTTTT. It yields the protein CASSPPRGGGRANTGELFF. This chain uses TRBV28 with TRBJ2-2; TRBD2 might be the D (6 bases). Germline CDR1 reads MDHEN; CDR2 reads SYDVKM. The CDR3 runs to 19 residues. The germline V and J ends were trimmed by 6 bases and 0 bases, with 23 bases remaining between them.